The 21 T cell receptor beta chains below were found in one sample sequenced in a study of T cell responses to AZD1222 COVID-19 vaccine. Profiled with immunoSEQ multiplex PCR; TCRdb holds only in-frame clones, not every one. Counted here are some 190,000 clones, 80% to 95% occurring once; the ten biggest clones make up roughly 2%. Sequencing used peripheral blood, obtained 28 days after the second AZD1222 dose. The receptors here all came from an adult who received the AZD1222 COVID-19 vaccine.

V gene TRBV19 combines with J gene TRBJ2-5, with 12 bases that match TRBD2. Germline loops: CDR1 LNHDA, CDR2 SQIVND (reference sequence). The J segment lost 4 bases and the V segment lost 5 bases, leaving 5 bases of the junction unmatched. The CDR3 is made up of 15 amino acids. The CDR3 coding sequence is TGTGCCAGTAGTGTGACTAGCGGGGGTCTAGAGACCCAGTACTTC. Translation: CASSVTSGGLETQYF.

The V call is TRBV7-3, the J call TRBJ1-6, with D possibly matching TRBD1 (5 bases). The CDR3 is made up of 15 amino acids. Trimming shortened V by 5 bases and J by 3 bases, and 11 bases separated the two germline ends. The germline CDR1 and CDR2 sequences are SGHTA and FQGTGA. CDR3: CASSQDSYYNSPLHF. Written as DNA, the CDR3 is TGTGCCAGCAGCCAAGACAGCTACTATAATTCACCCCTCCACTTT. The full variable domain, in which reference TRBV7-3 and TRBJ1-6 provide the parts outside the CDR3, is GAGVSQTPSNKVTEKGKYVELRCDPISGHTALYWYRQSLGQGPEFLIYFQGTGAADDSGLPNDRFFAVRPEGSVSTLKIQRTERGDSAVYLCASSQDSYYNSPLHFGNGTRLTVT.

The rearrangement uses TRBV5-4 and TRBJ2-7, with 7 nucleotides matching TRBD1. The CDR3 consists of 15 residues. Trimming at V came to 1 base and at J to 0 bases, leaving 4 bases not matched to a gene. Germline-derived CDR1 and CDR2 are SGHNT and YYREEE (reference sequence). CDR3 coding DNA: TGTGCCAGCAGCTTGACAGGGGTATTCTCCTACGAGCAGTACTTC. Translating gives CASSLTGVFSYEQYF.

The chain carries TRBV28 and TRBJ1-5, with a possible D match to TRBD1 (6 bases). CDR1 MDHEN and CDR2 SYDVKM come from the germline V gene. The CDR3 has 14 amino acids. V lost 2 bases to trimming and J lost 7 bases, with 12 bases between them. The CDR3 bases are TGTGCCAGCAGTTTACGACAGGTTCCCCAGCCCCAGCATTTT. As protein: CASSLRQVPQPQHF.

The rearrangement joins TRBV5-6 to TRBJ2-7; TRBD1 matches at 10 bases. Germline V CDR1 and CDR2: SGHDT, YYEEEE. The junction had 0 bases not matched to a gene; V was cut back by 0 bases and J by 3 bases. This CDR3 comprises 14 residues. The CDR3 DNA follows: TGTGCCAGCAGCTTGGGGACAGGGGGCTACGAGCAGTACTTC. It encodes CASSLGTGGYEQYF.

The chain uses TRBV6-2 or TRBV6-3 and TRBJ1-1; D ambiguous. The V end was cut by 2 bases, the J end by 8 bases, with 12 bases between. Germline loops: CDR1 MNHEY, CDR2 SVGEGT. The CDR3 has 13 amino acids. CDR3 nucleotide sequence: TGTGCCAGCAGTTACAGGGTTGCGGCGGAAGCTTTCTTT. Translated: CASSYRVAAEAFF.

J is TRBJ1-5 and V is TRBV9; possibly TRBD1 for D (5 bases). The length of the CDR3 is 15 residues. Per the germline V gene, CDR1 is SGDLS and CDR2 is YYNGEE. V lost 0 bases and J 6 bases, leaving 13 bases between the germline ends. CDR3: CASSVGWEGTQPQHF. Here the CDR3 DNA reads TGTGCCAGCAGCGTAGGGTGGGAGGGGACTCAGCCCCAGCATTTT.

The chain recombines TRBV12-3 or TRBV12-4 with TRBJ1-2, with D possibly matching TRBD1 (6 bases). The CDR3 is 13 amino acids. V was shortened by 6 bases and J by 4 bases, with 12 bases between the two germline ends. CDR3 loop: CASRKGGGYGYTF. The CDR3 DNA follows: TGTGCCAGCAGGAAAGGGGGGGGCTATGGCTACACCTTC.

This sequence joins TRBV7-6 and TRBJ2-5; D unclear. The ends were cut back, 0 bases at V and 5 bases at J, with 13 bases in the middle. The CDR3 consists of 15 residues. Germline CDR1 is SGHVS and CDR2 is FNYEAQ. CDR3 protein: CASSLAGVSLETQYF. In DNA, the CDR3 is TGTGCCAGCAGCTTAGCTGGGGTTTCCCTCGAGACCCAGTACTTC.

The chain combines TRBV27 with TRBJ2-5, with D maybe TRBD2 (5 bases). Trimming took off 5 bases at V and 5 bases at J, with 15 bases between the two ends. The germline V gene has CDR1 MNHEY and CDR2 SMNVEV (reference sequence). The CDR3 length is 14 residues. Written as DNA, the CDR3 is TGTGCCAGCAGTCTCCGGGATGCCGAGGAGACCCAGTACTTC. Translating it yields CASSLRDAEETQYF.

The chain uses TRBV19 and TRBJ1-1; D remains ambiguous. Trimming shortened V by 5 bases and J by 1 base, and 8 bases separated the two germline ends. Germline CDR1 LNHDA, CDR2 SQIVND (reference sequence). This CDR3 has 13 amino acids. The CDR3 spells CASSPTGNTEAFF. The CDR3 DNA follows: TGTGCCAGTAGTCCCACGGGGAACACTGAAGCTTTCTTT.

The rearrangement joins TRBV6-6 to TRBJ1-1; D is ambiguous. The V and J ends lost 1 base and 1 base respectively, with 7 bases between them. Per germline, CDR1 MNHNY and CDR2 SVGAGI (reference sequence). The CDR3 has 14 amino acids. CDR3 sequence (DNA): TGTGCCAGCAGTTACTTGGCAGAGAACACTGAAGCTTTCTTT. This encodes CASSYLAENTEAFF.

The V gene is TRBV7-3, the J gene TRBJ1-6; a weak D match, TRBD1 (6 bases). The V gene's germline CDR1 is SGHTA and CDR2 FQGTGA. The CDR3 extends over 14 amino acids. Trimming took off 5 bases at V and 8 bases at J, with 13 bases between the two ends. As DNA, the CDR3 is TGTGCCAGCAGCAGAGGGGGATCGGATTCACCCCTCCACTTT. Translated: CASSRGGSDSPLHF.

This chain joins TRBV7-9 and TRBJ2-7; the match to TRBD1 covers 8 bases. CDR1 and CDR2 (germline): SEHNR, FQNEAQ (reference sequence). The CDR3 has 16 amino acids. V was pared by 4 bases and J by 2 bases, with 10 bases of the junction left unmatched. Here the CDR3 reads CASSSEDRDPPYEQYF. The CDR3 bases are TGTGCCAGCAGCTCCGAGGACAGGGACCCCCCCTACGAGCAGTACTTC.

V and J are TRBV3-1 (or the pseudogene TRBV3-2) and TRBJ2-1; 9 nucleotides line up with TRBD1. V was clipped by 3 bases and J by 8 bases; unmatched bases: 8. Germline V lookup: CDR1 LGHDT, CDR2 YNNKEL (reference sequence). The length of the CDR3 is 15 residues. In DNA form, the CDR3 reads TGTGCCAGCAGCCAGCCGGGACAGGGTGGAGATGAGCAGTTCTTC. It yields the protein CASSQPGQGGDEQFF.

V and J are TRBV12-5 and TRBJ2-4; TRBD2 matches at 7 bases. V shed 7 bases and J 7 bases; nucleotides not matched to a gene: 13. Germline V gene sequence: CDR1 LGHNT, CDR2 FRNRAP. This CDR3 spans 15 amino acids. The CDR3 loop is CASAGSLGGSNIQYF. CDR3 bases: TGTGCTAGTGCCGGCAGTTTGGGCGGGAGTAACATTCAGTACTTC.

The V call is TRBV18, the J call TRBJ2-5; the D is unclear. The V gene lost 3 bases and the J gene lost 0 bases, with 2 bases spanning the gap. CDR3 size: 12 residues. Germline CDR1 and CDR2: KGHSH and LQKENI. CDR3 in amino acids: CASSPYQETQYF. The CDR3 nucleotides read TGTGCCAGCTCACCGTACCAAGAGACCCAGTACTTC.

The chain couples TRBV9 to TRBJ1-2; the D is unclear. The V gene lost 0 bases and the J gene lost 6 bases, with 15 bases spanning the gap. This CDR3 spans 15 amino acids. Germline loops: CDR1 SGDLS, CDR2 YYNGEE. DNA for the CDR3: TGTGCCAGCAGCGTAGCCGGTGGCAGCAGTAATGGCTACACCTTC. Its protein is CASSVAGGSSNGYTF.

The V and J genes are TRBV28 and TRBJ1-5, with a weak D call TRBD1 (5 bases). This CDR3 has 15 amino acids. The germline gives CDR1 MDHEN, CDR2 SYDVKM. The V end lost 7 bases, the J end lost 3 bases, and 16 bases lay between the germline ends. The CDR3 protein is CASNTQGNVNQPQHF. DNA for the CDR3: TGTGCCAGCAACACCCAGGGAAATGTCAATCAGCCCCAGCATTTT.

The rearrangement uses TRBV6-1 and TRBJ1-5, with 11 bases lining up with TRBD1. The ends lost 6 bases at V and 4 bases at J; junction bases unmatched: 14. From germline, CDR1 is MNHNS and CDR2 SASEGT. The CDR3 has 18 residues. As DNA, the CDR3 is TGTGCCAGCAGCGAACCGACATGGGGACAGGGGGAGAATCAGCCCCAGCATTTT. Translating gives CASSEPTWGQGENQPQHF.

V usage is TRBV3-1 (or the pseudogene TRBV3-2) and J usage is TRBJ2-5; D may be TRBD2 (6 bases). The germline CDR1 and CDR2 sequences are LGHDT and YNNKEL (reference sequence). Trimming removed 1 base at V and 5 bases at J, with 11 bases between. The CDR3 covers 14 residues. The DNA for the CDR3 is TGTGCCAGCAGCCAAGGGCGAAGCGGGGAGACCCAGTACTTC. Protein: CASSQGRSGETQYF.